The 6 T cell receptor beta chains below were found in one sample sequenced in a study of technical replicates of blood from several donors. Data came from immunoSEQ multiplex PCR; TCRdb stores just in-frame clones and leaves some out. The sample gives 100,000 or so clones, around 96% of which show up once; about 0.35% is in the top ten. The sample consisted of T cells isolated from PBMCs. The receptors here all came from a human donor in good health.

The genes are TRBV4-1 and TRBJ2-3, with 7 bases aligning to TRBD1. V lost 1 base to trimming and J lost 0 bases; unmatched junction nucleotides: 1. Germline-derived CDR1 and CDR2 are MGHRA and YSYEKL. This CDR3 comprises 15 residues. The CDR3 bases are TGCGCCAGCAGCCAAGGACAGGGCAGCACAGATACGCAGTATTTT. This translates into CASSQGQGSTDTQYF.

V gene TRBV5-4 combines with J gene TRBJ1-2, with D unclear. The germline V gene has CDR1 SGHNT and CDR2 YYREEE (reference sequence). The CDR3 extends over 13 amino acids. The ends were cut back, 0 bases at V and 5 bases at J, with 8 bases in the middle. The CDR3 loop is CASSLGADYGYTF. In nucleotides, the CDR3 is TGTGCCAGCAGCTTGGGGGCAGATTATGGCTACACCTTC.

This clone has just one count. The genes are TRBV27 and TRBJ2-3; TRBD2 aligns across 7 bases. CDR3 length: 16 amino acids. From germline, CDR1 is MNHEY and CDR2 SMNVEV (reference sequence). After removal of 0 bases from V and 2 bases from J, the junction contained 5 bases not matched to a gene. Here the CDR3 reads CASSLSAGVNTDTQYF. The CDR3 region has the DNA TGTGCCAGCAGTTTATCGGCGGGAGTGAACACAGATACGCAGTATTTT.

V and J are TRBV18 and TRBJ2-3; no clear D. CDR3 length equals 15 residues. With 1 base removed from V and 2 bases from J, the gap between germline ends came to 10 bases. Germline loops: CDR1 KGHSH, CDR2 LQKENI. The CDR3 protein is CASSPRNGNTDTQYF. The CDR3 DNA reads as TGTGCCAGCTCACCACGAAACGGTAACACAGATACGCAGTATTTT.

The chain is built from TRBV28 and TRBJ1-5, with a weak D call TRBD1 (6 bases). The CDR3 contains 13 residues. Trimming left V 3 bases short and J 6 bases short, with 9 bases between. Germline lookup yields CDR1 MDHEN and CDR2 SYDVKM. CDR3 sequence: CASSFGRGQPQHF. DNA of the CDR3: TGTGCCAGCAGTTTCGGCAGGGGTCAGCCCCAGCATTTT.

This chain uses TRBV2 with TRBJ2-2; no reliable D call. V lost 3 bases and J lost 2, with 7 bases in between. Germline-derived CDR1 and CDR2 are SNHLY and FYNNEI. This CDR3 is 14 amino acids long. CDR3 nucleotide sequence: TGTGCCAGCAGTGAGTTTAGAAACACCGGGGAGCTGTTTTTT. Its protein is CASSEFRNTGELFF.